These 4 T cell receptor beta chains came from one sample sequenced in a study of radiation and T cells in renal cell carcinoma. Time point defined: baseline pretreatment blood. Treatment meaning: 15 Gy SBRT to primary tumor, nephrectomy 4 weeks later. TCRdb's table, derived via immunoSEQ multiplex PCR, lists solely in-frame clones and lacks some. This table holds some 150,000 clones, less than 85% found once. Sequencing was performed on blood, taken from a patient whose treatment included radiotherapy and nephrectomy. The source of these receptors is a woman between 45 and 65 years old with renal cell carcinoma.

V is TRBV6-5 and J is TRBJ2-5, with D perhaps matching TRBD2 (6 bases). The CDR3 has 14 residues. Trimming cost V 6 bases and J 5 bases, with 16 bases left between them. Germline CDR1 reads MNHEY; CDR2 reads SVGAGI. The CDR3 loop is CASSPSGLQETQYF. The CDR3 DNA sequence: TGTGCCAGCAGCCCCAGCGGGCTCCAGGAGACCCAGTACTTC.

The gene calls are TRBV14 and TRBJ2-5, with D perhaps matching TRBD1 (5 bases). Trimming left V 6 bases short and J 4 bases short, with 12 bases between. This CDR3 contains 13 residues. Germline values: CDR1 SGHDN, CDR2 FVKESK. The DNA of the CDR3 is TGTGCCAGCAGGCAAAGGGGTGGAGAGACCCAGTACTTC. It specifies CASRQRGGETQYF.

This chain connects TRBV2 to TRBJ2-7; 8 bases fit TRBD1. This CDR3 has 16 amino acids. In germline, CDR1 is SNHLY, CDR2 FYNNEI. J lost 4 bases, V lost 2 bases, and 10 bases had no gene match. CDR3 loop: CASSESSGTGLYEQYF. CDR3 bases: TGTGCCAGCAGTGAATCCTCCGGGACAGGTCTATACGAGCAGTACTTC.

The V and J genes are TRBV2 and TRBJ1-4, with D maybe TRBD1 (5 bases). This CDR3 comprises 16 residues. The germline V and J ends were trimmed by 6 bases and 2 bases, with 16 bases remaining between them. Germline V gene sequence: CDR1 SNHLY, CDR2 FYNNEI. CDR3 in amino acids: CASRKGLGATNEKLFF. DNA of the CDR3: TGTGCCAGCAGAAAGGGACTGGGAGCGACTAATGAAAAACTGTTTTTT.